This record looks at one TCR beta chain sequence and its context. This receptor's antigen is unknown. Base quality data are lacking; no much larger clone is found one base away. The donors were included in the validation cohort of over a hundred subjects, a group kept apart from the approximately 670-subject first cohort. Preparation of the library involved the immunoSEQ multiplex PCR assay. The published analysis was carried out like this. A statistical classification framework was developed to diagnose cytomegalovirus status using the catalog of TCR beta chain sequences. Held by TCRdb, this immuneACCESS table contains in-frame sequences only and omits some clones. Under half of the omission traces to an unresolved V gene where checked; the cause of the rest is unknown. V and J calls and clone size come straight from that table; D and trimming were deduced from the DNA. The sample table records some 150,000 clones; about 86% of these occur just once. The biggest ten clones account for 2% to 2.5% of the sample.

This sample is drawn from a study of cytomegalovirus exposure and HLA in healthy donors (TCRdb year 2017). Regarding the research as a whole: According to a later analysis, the roughly 120 validation repertoires were produced on the same platform as the 700 or so repertoires of the first cohort. The aim of the study was to test whether cataloging public T cell receptors could identify signatures of past pathogen exposure. A separate validation cohort of about 110 different subjects was used in addition to the roughly 670-subject first cohort. To predict cytomegalovirus infection status, the study combined high-throughput TCR immunosequencing, statistical association of individual TCRs with disease status, and machine learning.

What the research found in general, with its limitations: In both the original and validation cohorts, the classifier was reported to diagnose cytomegalovirus status with high specificity and sensitivity. The authors suggested that the approach could potentially be generalized to other disease states and immunological phenotypes. In a later analysis, TCRs clustered in the first cohort were found to also tend to co-occur in the 130 or so validation repertoires, with 94% of cluster scores above 0. A later analysis had no HLA typing for the validation cohort, so co-occurrence there was scored across all 120 repertoires. Three of the identified cytomegalovirus-associated TCR beta chains were confirmed in vitro to be specific for cytomegalovirus antigens. While some public TCRs were present in many individuals, most TCR sequences turned up only very rarely across donors. A total of around 150 TCR beta chains were listed by the study as associated with cytomegalovirus.

V is trimmed back by 0 bases and J by 0 bases, and the junction contains 8 bases that no gene match accounts for. The CDR3, cysteine through phenylalanine, is 17 amino acids long. CDR3 DNA is the only sequence kept; it has 51 bases, read in frame from the first base. The germline V gene (reference sequence) supplies CDR1 SGHNT and CDR2 YYREEE. The sequencing sample was made of PBMCs. The rearrangement joined TRBV5-4 to TRBJ2-7, with 8 junctional bases fitting TRBD1. This clonotype was sampled from a human donor in good health. The encoded CDR3 is CASSLGGTGSSSYEQYF. In nucleotide form, the sequence is TGTGCCAGCAGCTTGGGGGGGACAGGATCAAGCTCCTACGAGCAGTACTTC.